Listed below are T cell receptor beta chains from one sample, sequenced in a study of blood T cell repertoires in COVID-19. Sequencing was performed with immunoSEQ multiplex PCR; in TCRdb, only in-frame clones are kept and a portion is missing. The sample lists approximately 200,000 clones; more than 75% were seen once. The specimen sequenced was peripheral blood. These TCRs come from a man aged 35 to 55 with acute or convalescent COVID-19. The CDR3 runs from the conserved cysteine through the conserved F or W. Fields, in order: J gene, V gene, clone size, CDR3 protein. Expanded clones get a size class; other rows say once, few or many, or leave the size out.

J gene: TRBJ1-1; V gene: TRBV11-3; clone size: .; CDR3 protein: CASSLQGTNTEAFF
J gene: TRBJ2-7; V gene: TRBV19; clone size: .; CDR3 protein: CASSISTGTYEQYF
J gene: TRBJ2-7; V gene: TRBV6-6; clone size: once; CDR3 protein: CASSYLAGGLYEQYF
J gene: TRBJ2-3; V gene: TRBV24-1; clone size: .; CDR3 protein: CATSPAGGTDTQYF
J gene: TRBJ1-1; V gene: TRBV5-5; clone size: .; CDR3 protein: CASSLRAGRETEAFF
J gene: TRBJ1-2; V gene: TRBV6-5; clone size: .; CDR3 protein: CASSLSGDGYTF
J gene: TRBJ1-5; V gene: TRBV12-3/TRBV12-4; clone size: once; CDR3 protein: CASSGTGVQPQHF
J gene: TRBJ1-1; V gene: TRBV7-8; clone size: .; CDR3 protein: CASSLDRTLEAFF
J gene: TRBJ2-3; V gene: TRBV9; clone size: .; CDR3 protein: CASSVEGQLSTDTQYF
J gene: TRBJ2-5; V gene: TRBV28; clone size: .; CDR3 protein: CASSGSGTEQETQYF
J gene: TRBJ1-5; V gene: TRBV5-6; clone size: few; CDR3 protein: CASSLGQSNQPQHF
J gene: TRBJ2-7; V gene: TRBV6-5; clone size: .; CDR3 protein: CASRQSRGEAYEQYF
J gene: TRBJ2-5; V gene: TRBV18; clone size: .; CDR3 protein: CASSQTGDTGETQYF
J gene: TRBJ2-3; V gene: TRBV30; clone size: .; CDR3 protein: CAWSLVTDTQYF
J gene: TRBJ2-1; V gene: TRBV7-9; clone size: .; CDR3 protein: CASSWTGGGDEQFF
J gene: TRBJ1-2; V gene: TRBV6-5; clone size: .; CDR3 protein: CASTYGGFANYGYTF
J gene: TRBJ1-1; V gene: TRBV29-1; clone size: .; CDR3 protein: CSVELRNMNTEAFF
J gene: TRBJ1-2; V gene: TRBV9; clone size: .; CDR3 protein: CASSGGRVNYGYTF
J gene: TRBJ2-7; V gene: TRBV11-2; clone size: .; CDR3 protein: CASSLSVSSYEQYF
J gene: TRBJ2-1; V gene: TRBV7-2; clone size: once; CDR3 protein: CASSLEAVTFYNEQFF
J gene: TRBJ1-2; V gene: TRBV27; clone size: .; CDR3 protein: CASSLTNYGGYTF
J gene: TRBJ2-1; V gene: TRBV20-1; clone size: .; CDR3 protein: CSARDNNEQFF
J gene: TRBJ1-4; V gene: TRBV6-5; clone size: .; CDR3 protein: CASSFRETNEKLFF
J gene: TRBJ1-5; V gene: TRBV28; clone size: .; CDR3 protein: CASSLQRQVNQPQHF
J gene: TRBJ1-3; V gene: TRBV30; clone size: .; CDR3 protein: CAWSPGVSPGNTIYF
J gene: TRBJ2-7; V gene: TRBV6-5; clone size: once; CDR3 protein: CASSSVTSVEQYF
J gene: TRBJ1-5; V gene: TRBV5-1; clone size: once; CDR3 protein: CASSLTGDWNQPQHF
J gene: TRBJ1-1; V gene: TRBV10-3; clone size: .; CDR3 protein: CAINGGFTNTEAFF
J gene: TRBJ1-2; V gene: TRBV19; clone size: .; CDR3 protein: CASSQAPNYGYTF
J gene: TRBJ1-2; V gene: TRBV29-1; clone size: once; CDR3 protein: CSALSGDPEIYGYTF
J gene: TRBJ1-2; V gene: TRBV19; clone size: .; CDR3 protein: CASSMETGAGGYTF
J gene: TRBJ1-6; V gene: TRBV6-1; clone size: .; CDR3 protein: CASSDKQGAYNSPLHF
J gene: TRBJ1-2; V gene: TRBV4-1; clone size: .; CDR3 protein: CASSQGRGESFIRYGYTF
J gene: TRBJ2-1; V gene: TRBV11-2; clone size: .; CDR3 protein: CASSLGASSYNEQFF
J gene: TRBJ1-1; V gene: TRBV12-3/TRBV12-4; clone size: .; CDR3 protein: CASSGTANTEAFF
J gene: TRBJ2-1; V gene: TRBV29-1; clone size: .; CDR3 protein: CSGTLAGALVNEQFF